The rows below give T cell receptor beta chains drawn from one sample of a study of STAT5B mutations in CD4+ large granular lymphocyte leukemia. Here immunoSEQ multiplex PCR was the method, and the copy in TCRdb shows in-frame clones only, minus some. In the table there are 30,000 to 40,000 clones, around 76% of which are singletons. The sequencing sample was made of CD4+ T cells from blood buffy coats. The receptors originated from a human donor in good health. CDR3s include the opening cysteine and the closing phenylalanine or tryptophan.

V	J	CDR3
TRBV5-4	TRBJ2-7	CASSLSSGRDEQYF
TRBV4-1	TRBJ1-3	CASSPRTESGNTIYF
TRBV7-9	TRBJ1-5	CASSSNRGLEPQHF
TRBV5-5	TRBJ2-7	CASSLDRGYEQYF
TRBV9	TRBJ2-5	CASSAEAGGRETQYF
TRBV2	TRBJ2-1	CASSGDTYNEQFF
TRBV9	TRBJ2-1	CASSLSIAGGPLNEQFF
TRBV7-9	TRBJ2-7	CASSLDRQYF
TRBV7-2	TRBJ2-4	CASSRASGGADIQYF
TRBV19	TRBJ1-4	CASRWDRTNEKLFF
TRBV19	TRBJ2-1	CASSIPGRGNEQFF
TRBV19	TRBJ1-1	CASSPGLQGGSTEAFF
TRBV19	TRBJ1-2	CASSIEGPTGAGDYGYTF
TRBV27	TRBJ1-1	CASSLMMNTEAFF
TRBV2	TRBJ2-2	CASRDAGELFF
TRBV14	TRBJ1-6	CASSQGQELHNSPLHF
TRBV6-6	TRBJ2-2	CASSYPTLAIGELFF
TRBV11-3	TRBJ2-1	CASENRGPGEQFF
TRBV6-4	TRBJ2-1	CASSRTGLLDNEQFF
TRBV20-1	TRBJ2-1	CSASGNNEQFF
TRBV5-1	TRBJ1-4	CASSATGGAEEKLFF
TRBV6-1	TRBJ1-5	CASSGDLWPQHF
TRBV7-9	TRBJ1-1	CASSSKNRADF
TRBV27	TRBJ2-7	CASSITGDTPFPQYF
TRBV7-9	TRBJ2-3	CASSSTDTQYF
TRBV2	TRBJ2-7	CASRPGGSAHEQYF
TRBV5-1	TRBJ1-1	CASSYDRGITEAFF
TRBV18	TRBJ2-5	CASSPLAGLQETQYF
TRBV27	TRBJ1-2	CASRGLGQFYGYTF
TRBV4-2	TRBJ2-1	CASNRDFSYNEQFF
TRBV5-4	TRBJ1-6	CASSLWGGSYNSPLHF
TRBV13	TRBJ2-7	CASGDRYYEQYF
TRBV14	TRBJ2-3	CASSGLSTDTQYF
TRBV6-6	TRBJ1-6	CASMAGSPLHF
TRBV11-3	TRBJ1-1	CASSLAPAGGNTEAFF
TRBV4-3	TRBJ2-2	CASSQEHFGAGELFF
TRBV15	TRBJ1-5	CATSREAPGEPQHF
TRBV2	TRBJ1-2	CASSLAGGTNYGYTF
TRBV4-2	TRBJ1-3	CASSQQTQGFRNTIYF
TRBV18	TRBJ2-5	CASSPRRGGETQYF
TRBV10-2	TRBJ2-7	CASSRQNYEQYF
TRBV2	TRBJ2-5	CASSLLGLAGETQYF
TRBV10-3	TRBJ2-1	CAISNWAGGLYNEQFF
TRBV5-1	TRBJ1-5	CASSLGLRDQPQHF
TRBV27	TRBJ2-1	CASTSRGLPYNEQFF
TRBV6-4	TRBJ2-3	CASSVRDSNTDTQYF
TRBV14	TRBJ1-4	CASSQTGVEEKLFF
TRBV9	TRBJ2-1	CASSALSGGMYNEQFF
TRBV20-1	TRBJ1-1	CSARGTRAFF
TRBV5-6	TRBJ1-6	CASRGGGGSYNSPLHF
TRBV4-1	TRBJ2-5	CASSQNSVGETQYF
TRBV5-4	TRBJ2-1	CASSPEVTTAYNEQFF
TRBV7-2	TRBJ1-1	CASSLTGANTEAFF
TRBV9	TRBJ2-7	CASSTQPTGGFYEQYF
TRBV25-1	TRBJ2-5	CASSELAGARQETQYF
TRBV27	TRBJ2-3	CASSPGGVRADTQYF
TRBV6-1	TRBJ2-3	CASSERTDTQYF
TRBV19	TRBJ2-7	CASSMGARNEQYF